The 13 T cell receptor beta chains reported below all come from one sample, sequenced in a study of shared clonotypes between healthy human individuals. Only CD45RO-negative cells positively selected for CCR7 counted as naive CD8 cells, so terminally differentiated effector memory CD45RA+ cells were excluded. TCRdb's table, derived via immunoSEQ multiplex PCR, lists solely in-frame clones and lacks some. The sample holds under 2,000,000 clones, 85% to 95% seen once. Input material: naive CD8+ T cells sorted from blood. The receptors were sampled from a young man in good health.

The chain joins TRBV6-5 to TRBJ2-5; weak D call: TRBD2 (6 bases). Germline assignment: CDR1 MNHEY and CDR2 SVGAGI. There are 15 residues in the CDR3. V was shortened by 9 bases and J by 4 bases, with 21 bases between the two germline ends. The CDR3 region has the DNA TGTGCCAGTGGGAGGCTGACGCCCCCGCCAGAGACCCAGTACTTC. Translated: CASGRLTPPPETQYF.

CDR3 amino acids: CASSLGATGEFF. CDR3 nucleotides: TGTGCCAGCAGCTTGGGAGCTACCGGGGAGTTCTTC. This chain joins TRBV5-6 and TRBJ2-1; D might be TRBD2 (5 bases). The V gene lost 0 bases and the J gene lost 14 bases, with 12 bases spanning the gap. The CDR3 contains 12 residues. Germline loops: CDR1 SGHDT, CDR2 YYEEEE.

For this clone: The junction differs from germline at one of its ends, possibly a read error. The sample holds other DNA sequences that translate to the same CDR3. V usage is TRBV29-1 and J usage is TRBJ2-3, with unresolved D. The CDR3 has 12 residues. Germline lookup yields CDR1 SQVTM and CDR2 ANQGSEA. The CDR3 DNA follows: TGCAGCGTAGAAGATAGGGCAGATACGCAGTATTTT. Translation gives CSVEDRADTQYF.

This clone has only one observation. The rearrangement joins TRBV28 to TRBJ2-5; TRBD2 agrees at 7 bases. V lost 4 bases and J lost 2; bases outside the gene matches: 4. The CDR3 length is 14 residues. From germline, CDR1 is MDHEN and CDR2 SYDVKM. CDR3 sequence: CASSSLAGQETQYF. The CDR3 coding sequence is TGTGCCAGCAGTTCTTTAGCGGGTCAAGAGACCCAGTACTTC.

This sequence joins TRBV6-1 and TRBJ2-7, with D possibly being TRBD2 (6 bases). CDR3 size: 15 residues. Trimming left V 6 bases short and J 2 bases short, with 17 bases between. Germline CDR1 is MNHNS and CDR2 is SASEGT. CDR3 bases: TGTGCCAGCAGCGATAGACTAGAGATACCCTACGAGCAGTACTTC. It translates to CASSDRLEIPYEQYF.

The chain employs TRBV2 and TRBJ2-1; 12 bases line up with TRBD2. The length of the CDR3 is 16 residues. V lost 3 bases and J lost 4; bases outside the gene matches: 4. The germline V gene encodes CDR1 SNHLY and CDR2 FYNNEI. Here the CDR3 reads CASSDPGLAGYNEQFF. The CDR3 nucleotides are TGTGCCAGCAGTGACCCGGGACTAGCGGGTTACAATGAGCAGTTCTTC.

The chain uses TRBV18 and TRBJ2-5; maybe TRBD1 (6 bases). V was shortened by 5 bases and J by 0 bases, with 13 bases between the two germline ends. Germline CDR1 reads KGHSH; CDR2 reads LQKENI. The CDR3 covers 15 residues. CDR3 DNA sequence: TGTGCCAGCTCAAATATGGGGGCCTACCAAGAGACCCAGTACTTC. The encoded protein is CASSNMGAYQETQYF.

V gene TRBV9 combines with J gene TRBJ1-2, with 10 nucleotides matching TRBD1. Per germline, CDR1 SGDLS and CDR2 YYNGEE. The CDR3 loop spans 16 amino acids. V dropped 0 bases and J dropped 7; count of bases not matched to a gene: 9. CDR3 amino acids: CASSVEWTGGITGYTF. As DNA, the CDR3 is TGTGCCAGCAGCGTAGAGTGGACAGGGGGAATAACTGGCTACACCTTC.

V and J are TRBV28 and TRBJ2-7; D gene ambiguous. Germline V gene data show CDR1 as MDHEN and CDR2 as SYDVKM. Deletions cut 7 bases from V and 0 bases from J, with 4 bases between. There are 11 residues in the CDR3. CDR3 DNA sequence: TGTGCCAGCACCAACTCCTACGAGCAGTACTTC. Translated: CASTNSYEQYF.

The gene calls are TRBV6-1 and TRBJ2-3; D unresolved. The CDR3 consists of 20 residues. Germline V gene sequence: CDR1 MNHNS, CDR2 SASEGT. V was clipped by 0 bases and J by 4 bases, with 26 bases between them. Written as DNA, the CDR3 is TGTGCCAGCAGTGAAGCGCCCTGGCAGTCGTTAACTTCCCCCCCAGATACGCAGTATTTT. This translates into CASSEAPWQSLTSPPDTQYF.

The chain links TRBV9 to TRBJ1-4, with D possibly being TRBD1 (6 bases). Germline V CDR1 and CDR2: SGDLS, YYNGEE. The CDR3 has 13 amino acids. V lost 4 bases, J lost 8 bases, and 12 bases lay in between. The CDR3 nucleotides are TGTGCCAGCAGCCCCCTACAGGGCGAAAAACTGTTTTTT. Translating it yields CASSPLQGEKLFF.

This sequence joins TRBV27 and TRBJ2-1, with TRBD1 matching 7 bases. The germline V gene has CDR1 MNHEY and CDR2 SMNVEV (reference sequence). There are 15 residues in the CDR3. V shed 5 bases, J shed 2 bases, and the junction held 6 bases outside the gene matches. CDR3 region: CASSAAGTAYNEQFF. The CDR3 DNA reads TGTGCCAGCAGTGCTGCCGGGACAGCCTACAATGAGCAGTTCTTC.

The CDR3 nucleotides read TGCGCCAGCAGCCCTTCCCCATCGGGACAGGGACCCGACCCTGAAGCTTTCTTT. The encoded protein is CASSPSPSGQGPDPEAFF. The V call is TRBV4-3, the J call TRBJ1-1; 9 positions match TRBD1. Trimming took 4 bases from V and 6 from J; bases not matched to a gene: 18. This CDR3 spans 18 amino acids. Germline V CDR1 and CDR2: LGHNA, YSLEER.